A selection of T cell receptor beta chains follows, all from one sample in a study of a mutant IDH1 vaccine in newly diagnosed glioma. The method was immunoSEQ multiplex PCR; TCRdb's version includes in-frame clones alone and lacks a portion of them. The data show around 50,000 clones, roughly 84% seen once. These receptors have no known antigen. Sequences were derived from PBMCs, sampled from a glioma patient whose treatment included an IDH1 peptide vaccine. The receptors come from a woman aged 18 to 35 with glioma. The CDR3 runs from the conserved cysteine through the conserved F or W. A D gene is named only where the DNA matches it firmly. Not all rows give a size; the values are once, few, many and, for expanded clones, a class.

TRBJ2-2 . . TRBV27 TGTGCCAGCAGTTACCACTACACCGGGGAGCTGTTTTTT CASSYHYTGELFF
TRBJ1-5 . . TRBV28 TGTGCCAGCAGTTTCCCCCCCGGGAGACGGGAAAGCAATCAGCCCCAGCATTTT CASSFPPGRRESNQPQHF
TRBJ2-5 . . TRBV30 TGTGCCTGGATTACTCGGGGGCGTCAGGGGGGAGAGACCCAGTACTTC CAWITRGRQGGETQYF
TRBJ1-6 few . TRBV4-3 TGCGCCAGCAGCCAAGATCTGCTTTCACCCCTCCACTTT CASSQDLLSPLHF
TRBJ1-5 . . TRBV6-1 TGTGCCAGCAGAGGGGGCAATCAGCCCCAGCATTTT CASRGGNQPQHF
TRBJ2-5 . TRBD2 TRBV19 TGTGCCAGTAGTATTGGGCTAGCGGAAACGGAGACCCAGTACTTC CASSIGLAETETQYF
TRBJ1-6 . . TRBV9 TGTGCCAGCGGATCCACGAATTCACCCCTCCACTTT CASGSTNSPLHF
TRBJ2-5 . . TRBV1 TGCACCAGCAGCCAAGATGAGTCACGTACAGGGGGACTAGCGGGTAAGTACCAAGAGACCCAGTACTTC CTSSQDESRTGGLAGKYQETQYF
TRBJ2-7 . TRBD1 TRBV2 TGTGCCAGCACCGGACAGGGGAGCTCCTACGAGCAGTACTTC CASTGQGSSYEQYF
TRBJ2-7 . TRBD1 TRBV27 TGTGCCAGCAGTTTCAACAGGGGGACCTTC CASSFNRGTF
TRBJ2-1 . TRBD2 TRBV6-1 TGTGCCAGCAGTGAGTCGGCGGGAGGTCGCTACAATGAGCAGTTCTTC CASSESAGGRYNEQFF
TRBJ1-1 . . TRBV6-5 TGTGCCAGCAGGTTGACAGGGAACACTGAAGCTTTCTTT CASRLTGNTEAFF
TRBJ2-2 few TRBD2 TRBV10-2 TGCGCCAGCCAAGCGGGAGAGGACACCGGGGAGCTGTTTTTT CASQAGEDTGELFF
TRBJ2-1 once . TRBV5-1 TGCGCCAGCAGCTTGGGACCACGGGGTGAGCAGTTCTTC CASSLGPRGEQFF
TRBJ2-5 . . TRBV11-2 TGTGCCAGCAGCTCGGGGGAGCAGTACTTC CASSSGEQYF
TRBJ1-4 . TRBD1 TRBV28 TGTGCCAGCAGTAGACGAGGGGGCGGTGGTGGGGAACTGTTTTTT CASSRRGGGGGELFF
TRBJ1-1 . . TRBV19 TGTGCCAGTAGTTTTAACACTGAAGCTTTCTTT CASSFNTEAFF
TRBJ2-7 . TRBD1 TRBV4-3 TGCGCCAGCAGCCCCGGACAGGGAGAGTACGAGCAGTACTTC CASSPGQGEYEQYF
TRBJ1-5 . . TRBV29-1 TGCAGCGTTGAAGGGGGGGTCGGACAGCCCCAGCATTTT CSVEGGVGQPQHF
TRBJ2-3 once . TRBV5-1 TGCGCCAGCAGCCTATCAGGGCCTAGCACAGATACGCAGTATTTT CASSLSGPSTDTQYF
TRBJ2-7 . TRBD1 TRBV6-1 TGTGCCAGCAGTGCAGACAGGGAACCCTACGAGCAGTACTTC CASSADREPYEQYF
TRBJ1-4 . TRBD1 TRBV6-6 TGTGCCAGCAAACAGGGGAATGAAAAACTGTTTTTT CASKQGNEKLFF
TRBJ1-1 . . TRBV19 TGTGCCAGTAGTATTCTGGAGGGCACTGAAGCTTTCTTT CASSILEGTEAFF
TRBJ2-7 . TRBD2 TRBV9 TGTGCCAGCAGCGTAGCTACCTCCGCGGGAGGGTTTTCCTACGAGCAGTACTTC CASSVATSAGGFSYEQYF
TRBJ2-2 . . TRBV9 TGTGCCAGCAGCGTAGGGACTAACACCGGGGAGCTGTTTTTT CASSVGTNTGELFF
TRBJ2-5 . TRBD2 TRBV6-5 TGTGCCAGCAGTTACTCGGGGACTAGCGGGGGGGAGACCCAGTACTTC CASSYSGTSGGETQYF
TRBJ2-7 . . TRBV5-1 TGCGCCAGCAGCTACGGACCGGGACGAAGTATACGCGAGCAGTACTTC CASSYGPGRSIREQYF
TRBJ2-5 . . TRBV4-1 TGCGCCAGCAGCCCGGGGGCTAGCGGAGAGACCCAGTACTTC CASSPGASGETQYF
TRBJ1-5 . . TRBV18 TGTGCCAGCTCACCGATATCAGGGGCGAGCAATCAGCCCCAGCATTTT CASSPISGASNQPQHF
TRBJ1-2 . TRBD1 TRBV6-5 TGTGCCAGCAGTTACGAAGGGACAGACTATGGCTACACCTTC CASSYEGTDYGYTF
TRBJ2-3 . TRBD1 TRBV4-1 TGCGCCAGCAGCCAAGATCTAAACATGGGACAGGTCGGCACAGATACGCAGTATTTT CASSQDLNMGQVGTDTQYF
TRBJ1-1 few . TRBV9 TGTGCCAGCAGCGTAGCCCAGGACAGTGCAAACACTGAAGCTTTCTTT CASSVAQDSANTEAFF
TRBJ1-5 . TRBD1 TRBV6-1 TGTGCCAGCAGTGAAGTTTACAGGGGGGGAAATCAGCCCCAGCATTTT CASSEVYRGGNQPQHF
TRBJ2-7 few . TRBV15 TGTGCCACCAGCAGAGATACCGGGAGCCCCTACGAGCAGTACTTC CATSRDTGSPYEQYF
TRBJ2-2 . . TRBV6-4 TGTGCCAGCAGTGACTCTGCGACCGGGGAGCTGTTTTTT CASSDSATGELFF
TRBJ1-4 few TRBD1 TRBV6-6 TGTGCCAGCACCAGAATAGGACAGGGGGTGTTTTTT CASTRIGQGVFF
TRBJ2-7 . . TRBV25-1 TGTGCCAGCAGTGATAGGGACGAGCAGTACTTC CASSDRDEQYF
TRBJ1-1 . TRBD1 TRBV27 TGTGCCAGCACCCCACAGGGGATGAACACTGAAGCTTTCTTT CASTPQGMNTEAFF
TRBJ2-7 . TRBD2 TRBV9 TGTGCCAGCAGCGCGACGGGACTAGCGGGATTAAGGGAGCAGTACTTC CASSATGLAGLREQYF
TRBJ2-2 . TRBD2 TRBV10-3 TGTGCCATCAGGGGTAGCGGGGGAGGCACCGGGGAGCTGTTTTTT CAIRGSGGGTGELFF
TRBJ2-1 . . TRBV7-3 TGTGCCAGCAGCCCCTCGGTTTACAAGAAAAAGTACAATGAGCAGTTCTTC CASSPSVYKKKYNEQFF